Each of the 31 T cell receptor beta chains below was sequenced from the same sample in a study of control samples from healthy donors and cancer patients. Profiling relied on immunoSEQ multiplex PCR, and the TCRdb table lists in-frame clones only, not all of them. The top ten clones hold 4.5% to 7% of a sample with about 63,000 clones, 75% to 85% of them seen once. Sequenced input: blood. The receptors come from a man aged 35 to 55 in good health.

J is TRBJ2-7 and V is TRBV5-1; D gene uncertain. The CDR3 length is 13 residues. Germline CDR1 and CDR2: SGHRS and YFSETQ. Trimming stripped 0 bases from V and 2 bases from J, with 6 bases between. The CDR3 DNA is TGCGCCAGCAGCTTGGATCGTGCCTACGAGCAGTACTTC. It is translated as CASSLDRAYEQYF.

This clone was seen just once. This chain links TRBV6-1 with TRBJ2-5; 8 bases match TRBD1. Germline lookup yields CDR1 MNHNS and CDR2 SASEGT. V was pared by 3 bases and J by 2 bases, with 5 bases of the junction left unmatched. The CDR3 covers 15 residues. The CDR3 DNA reads TGTGCCAGCAGTGAGTTTACAGGGGGGCAAGAGACCCAGTACTTC. It encodes CASSEFTGGQETQYF.

The chain recombines TRBV30 with TRBJ1-1; the D is unclear. The CDR3 consists of 12 residues. V lost 0 bases, J lost 4 bases, and 6 bases lay in between. The germline gives CDR1 GTSNPN, CDR2 SVGIG (reference sequence). The CDR3 sequence is CAWSVGGTEAFF. As DNA, the CDR3 is TGTGCCTGGAGTGTGGGTGGCACTGAAGCTTTCTTT.

This chain connects TRBV4-2 to TRBJ2-7, with D perhaps TRBD1 (5 bases). CDR1 is LGHNA and CDR2 is YNFKEQ in the germline V gene. The germline V and J ends were trimmed by 2 bases and 3 bases, with 8 bases remaining between them. CDR3 length: 13 amino acids. The CDR3 region has the DNA TGTGCCAGCAGCCAACCAACAGGCTACGAGCAGTACTTC. Translating gives CASSQPTGYEQYF.

The V call is TRBV20-1, the J call TRBJ2-3, with 13 bases that match TRBD2. The V gene's germline CDR1 is DFQATT and CDR2 SNEGSKA (reference sequence). J was trimmed by 6 bases and V by 5 bases; bases with no gene match: 5. The CDR3 is 14 amino acids. For the CDR3, the DNA is TGCAGTGCTGGTGGACTAGCGGGAGTCGATACGCAGTATTTT. Its protein is CSAGGLAGVDTQYF.

A few counts support this clone. The chain is built from TRBV7-2 and TRBJ2-5, with D maybe TRBD2 (6 bases). V lost 3 bases, J lost 5 bases, and 16 bases lay in between. The germline V gene has CDR1 SGHTA and CDR2 FQGNSA. The CDR3 has 15 residues. Here the CDR3 reads CASSFGTLAGETQYF. The CDR3 DNA reads TGTGCCAGCAGCTTTGGGACTCTCGCAGGTGAGACCCAGTACTTC.

V is TRBV12-3 or TRBV12-4 and J is TRBJ2-6, with D uncertain. Trimming took 8 bases from V and 0 from J, leaving 5 bases between them. CDR3 size: 13 residues. CDR3 protein: CASCLSGANVLTF. The CDR3 bases are TGTGCCAGCTGTCTCTCTGGGGCCAACGTCCTGACTTTC.

The CDR3 is CASSLQPGLRFREQFF. CDR3 DNA sequence: TGTGCCAGCAGCCTTCAACCGGGACTCCGCTTTCGGGAGCAGTTCTTC. V usage is TRBV3-1 (or the pseudogene TRBV3-2) and J usage is TRBJ2-1; D is perhaps TRBD2 (6 bases). Per the germline V gene, CDR1 is LGHDT and CDR2 is YNNKEL (reference sequence). The CDR3 length is 16 residues. The V and J ends lost 4 bases and 10 bases respectively, with 23 bases between them.

The J gene is TRBJ1-1, the V gene TRBV11-2; D not certain. Trimming left V 1 base short and J 9 bases short, with 6 bases between. Germline V gene sequence: CDR1 SGHAT, CDR2 FQNNGV. The CDR3 contains 11 residues. CDR3 in amino acids: CASSLGQKAFF. The CDR3 DNA reads TGTGCCAGCAGCTTAGGGCAGAAAGCTTTCTTT.

The rearrangement uses TRBV7-9 and TRBJ1-2; D gene uncertain. Germline V gene lookup returns CDR1 SEHNR and CDR2 FQNEAQ (reference sequence). CDR3 length: 13 amino acids. The V and J ends lost 7 bases and 2 bases respectively, with 11 bases between them. The CDR3 protein is CASITTDNYGYTF. Written as DNA, the CDR3 is TGTGCCAGCATTACGACGGACAACTATGGCTACACCTTC.

The chain is built from TRBV18 and TRBJ1-1, with TRBD1 identical over 10 bases. Germline-derived CDR1 and CDR2 are KGHSH and LQKENI. The CDR3 covers 17 residues. V trimming: 3 bases; J trimming: 1 base; junction bases outside the gene matches: 8. The CDR3 is CASSPGQGPLENTEAFF. The CDR3 DNA reads TGTGCCAGCTCACCGGGACAGGGGCCCCTGGAGAACACTGAAGCTTTCTTT.

The genes are TRBV9 and TRBJ2-7; TRBD1 matches 8 bases. The CDR3 spans 17 residues. From germline, CDR1 is SGDLS and CDR2 YYNGEE. The junction had 13 bases not matched to a gene; V was cut back by 0 bases and J by 5 bases. DNA for the CDR3: TGTGCCAGCAGCGTAGGTAATAACAGGGGGAAAGTCCACGAGCAGTACTTC. This codes for CASSVGNNRGKVHEQYF.

The chain recombines TRBV28 with TRBJ2-5; 7 bases are a match to TRBD1. There are 13 residues in the CDR3. With V trimmed by 5 bases and J by 4 bases, 4 bases remained unmatched. CDR1 MDHEN and CDR2 SYDVKM come from the germline V gene. CDR3 residues: CASSPWTGETQYF. The CDR3 DNA follows: TGTGCCAGCAGTCCCTGGACAGGAGAGACCCAGTACTTC.

This clone was seen more than once but under ten times. The chain is built from TRBV10-3 and TRBJ2-6; possible D gene TRBD1, 6 bases. V lost 10 bases, J lost 1 base, and 17 bases lay in between. CDR3 size: 16 residues. The germline gives CDR1 ENHRY, CDR2 SYGVKD. The CDR3 DNA follows: TGTGCCACCGGCCCGGGCACAGGGTCTGGGGCCAACGTCCTGACTTTC. This codes for CATGPGTGSGANVLTF.

This sequence joins TRBV27 and TRBJ2-1, with D maybe TRBD1 (6 bases). The V end lost 4 bases, the J end lost 6 bases, and 10 bases lay between the germline ends. Germline V gives CDR1 MNHEY, CDR2 SMNVEV (reference sequence). This CDR3 is 13 amino acids long. CDR3 amino acids: CASSWSGVNEQFF. CDR3 DNA sequence: TGTGCCAGCAGTTGGTCAGGGGTCAATGAGCAGTTCTTC.

The chain joins TRBV7-8 to TRBJ2-3; 13 nucleotides align to TRBD2. CDR3 size: 16 residues. CDR1 and CDR2 (germline): SGHVS, FQNEAQ. The V and J ends lost 4 bases and 6 bases, in that order; junction bases with no gene match: 7. CDR3 protein: CASSSGLAGVMDTQYF. As DNA, the CDR3 is TGTGCCAGCAGCTCCGGACTAGCGGGGGTCATGGATACGCAGTATTTT. Full variable domain (outside the CDR3, taken from reference TRBV7-8 and TRBJ2-3): GAGVSQSPRYKVAKRGQDVALRCDPISGHVSLFWYQQALGQGPEFLTYFQNEAQLDKSGLPSDRFFAERPEGSVSTLKIQRTQQEDSAVYLCASSSGLAGVMDTQYFGPGTRLTVL.

The chain combines TRBV9 with TRBJ1-1; 9 positions match TRBD1. There are 15 residues in the CDR3. Germline values: CDR1 SGDLS, CDR2 YYNGEE. Trimming removed 4 bases from V and 5 bases from J; junction bases left unmatched: 9. The CDR3 coding sequence is TGTGCCAGCAGCCTTCGAGGGACAGGGAGGACTGAAGCTTTCTTT. Translated: CASSLRGTGRTEAFF. The full variable domain, rest sourced from reference TRBV9 and TRBJ1-1, is DSGVTQTPKHLITATGQRVTLRCSPRSGDLSVYWYQQSLDQGLQFLIQYYNGEERAKGNILERFSAQQFPDLHSELNLSSLELGDSALYFCASSLRGTGRTEAFFGQGTRLTVV.

This chain links TRBV3-1 (or the pseudogene TRBV3-2) with TRBJ1-2, with TRBD1 as a possible D gene (5 bases). The V end lost 3 bases, the J end lost 4 bases, and 9 bases lay between the germline ends. In germline, CDR1 is LGHDT, CDR2 YNNKEL (reference sequence). CDR3 size: 13 residues. CDR3 sequence (DNA): TGTGCCAGCAGCCAGGAGGGGCCCTATGGCTACACCTTC. Its translation is CASSQEGPYGYTF.

The V and J genes are TRBV9 and TRBJ1-2; D is unresolved. Germline V gives CDR1 SGDLS, CDR2 YYNGEE. V lost 2 bases, J lost 5 bases, and 16 bases lay in between. This CDR3 has 15 amino acids. DNA for the CDR3: TGTGCCAGCAGCGTCCATCGCGCCCCCTTGTATGGCTACACCTTC. This codes for CASSVHRAPLYGYTF. The full variable domain, with the rest looked up from reference TRBV9 and TRBJ1-2, is DSGVTQTPKHLITATGQRVTLRCSPRSGDLSVYWYQQSLDQGLQFLIQYYNGEERAKGNILERFSAQQFPDLHSELNLSSLELGDSALYFCASSVHRAPLYGYTFGSGTRLTVV.

The V gene is TRBV29-1, the J gene TRBJ1-4; weak D call: TRBD1 (5 bases). V lost 7 bases and J 5 bases, leaving 23 bases between the germline ends. Germline V gene data show CDR1 as SQVTM and CDR2 as ANQGSEA. The CDR3 covers 16 residues. The CDR3 nucleotides read TGCAGCGCGTCGGGACCTGGGGAAGTGGAAAATGAAAAACTGTTTTTT. Residues: CSASGPGEVENEKLFF. Drawing the rest from reference TRBV29-1 and TRBJ1-4, the complete variable domain is SAVISQKPSRDICQRGTSLTIQCQVDSQVTMMFWYRQQPGQSLTLIATANQGSEATYESGFVIDKFPISRPNLTFSTLTVSNMSPEDSSIYLCSASGPGEVENEKLFFGSGTQLSVL.

V is TRBV7-9 and J is TRBJ2-7, with D possibly being TRBD2 (6 bases). Between the trimmed V and J ends, which lost 1 base and 3 bases, there was a span of 13 bases. From germline, CDR1 is SEHNR and CDR2 FQNEAQ (reference sequence). CDR3 length: 15 amino acids. The CDR3 DNA is TGTGCCAGCAGCTTAGGAGCTAGCGTTTACTACGAGCAGTACTTC. The encoded protein is CASSLGASVYYEQYF.

The chain carries TRBV7-2 and TRBJ2-7, with D possibly matching TRBD2 (5 bases). The V gene lost 6 bases and the J gene lost 3 bases, with 12 bases spanning the gap. This CDR3 has 13 residues. Germline loops: CDR1 SGHTA, CDR2 FQGNSA. The CDR3 nucleotides are TGTGCCAGCAGTCACTCGGGGAGCTACGAGCAGTACTTC. Its translation is CASSHSGSYEQYF.

V is TRBV5-1 and J is TRBJ2-3; 9 nucleotides match TRBD1. This CDR3 contains 14 residues. V shed 3 bases and J 4 bases; nucleotides not matched to a gene: 3. Germline V CDR1 and CDR2: SGHRS, YFSETQ. CDR3 bases: TGCGCCAGCAGCTCGGACAGGGGAGCAGATACGCAGTATTTT. Translation gives CASSSDRGADTQYF.

The chain recombines TRBV4-3 with TRBJ2-3; 7 bases match TRBD2. The junction had 5 bases not matched to a gene; V was cut back by 0 bases and J by 2 bases. The CDR3 extends over 16 amino acids. CDR1 is LGHNA, CDR2 YSLEER, per germline. The CDR3 here is CASSQEDGGTTDTQYF. CDR3 sequence (DNA): TGCGCCAGCAGCCAAGAGGACGGGGGGACCACAGATACGCAGTATTTT.

The CDR3 here is CASSVGGQAGSYGYTF. As DNA, the CDR3 is TGTGCCAGCAGCGTGGGGGGACAGGCGGGAAGCTATGGCTACACCTTC. This chain connects TRBV9 to TRBJ1-2, with 8 nucleotides matching TRBD1. V lost 2 bases, J lost 4 bases, and 10 bases stayed unmatched. The CDR3 consists of 16 residues. Looked up from germline, CDR1 is SGDLS and CDR2 is YYNGEE.

The chain has TRBV20-1 and TRBJ2-1; D not resolved. This CDR3 is built from 9 residues. CDR1 and CDR2 from the germline V gene are DFQATT and SNEGSKA (reference sequence). The ends were cut back, 6 bases at V and 15 bases at J, with 12 bases in the middle. CDR3 sequence reads: CSASHYPFF. In nucleotides, the CDR3 is TGCAGTGCGTCACACTATCCGTTCTTC.

This clone was seen more than once but under ten times. The chain uses TRBV19 and TRBJ1-2; D gene ambiguous. CDR3 length: 15 residues. Trimming left V 1 base short and J 4 bases short, with 13 bases between. Germline CDR1 LNHDA, CDR2 SQIVND (reference sequence). CDR3 coding DNA: TGTGCCAGTAGTATAGCGCTGGGAGAGGGCTATGGCTACACCTTC. Translating gives CASSIALGEGYGYTF.

V gene TRBV6-6 combines with J gene TRBJ1-1; D not certain. CDR1 is MNHNY, CDR2 SVGAGI, per germline (reference sequence). Trimming took off 2 bases at V and 6 bases at J, with 4 bases between the two ends. The CDR3 is 11 residues long. DNA of the CDR3: TGTGCCAGCAGTTACCCGCCTGAAGCTTTCTTT. It yields the protein CASSYPPEAFF.

V is TRBV5-1 and J is TRBJ2-7, with 16 bases aligning to TRBD2. Germline-derived CDR1 and CDR2 are SGHRS and YFSETQ. The CDR3 extends over 17 amino acids. After removal of 2 bases from V and 4 bases from J, the junction contained 6 bases not matched to a gene. The CDR3 sequence is CASSFGTSGRAGYEQYF. The CDR3, as DNA: TGCGCCAGCAGCTTCGGGACTAGCGGGAGGGCCGGGTACGAGCAGTACTTC.

The table lists this clone with a count of one. The chain has TRBV28 and TRBJ1-5, with D maybe TRBD1 (6 bases). V shed 5 bases and J shed 7 bases, with 9 bases lying between them. Germline V lookup: CDR1 MDHEN, CDR2 SYDVKM. This CDR3 is built from 12 residues. CDR3 loop: CASSGGQQPQHF. CDR3 DNA: TGTGCCAGCAGTGGGGGACAACAGCCCCAGCATTTT. Full variable domain (rest looked up from reference TRBV28 and TRBJ1-5): DVKVTQSSRYLVKRTGEKVFLECVQDMDHENMFWYRQDPGLGLRLIYFSYDVKMKEKGDIPEGYSVSREKKERFSLILESASTNQTSMYLCASSGGQQPQHFGDGTRLSIL.

V and J are TRBV18 and TRBJ1-5, with D uncertain. CDR1 and CDR2 (germline): KGHSH, LQKENI. Trimming took 3 bases from V and 4 from J, leaving 7 bases between them. The CDR3 contains 13 residues. This chain's CDR3 is CASSPSRNQPQHF. In DNA, the CDR3 is TGTGCCAGCTCACCGTCGAGAAATCAGCCCCAGCATTTT.